These 14 T cell receptor beta chains came from one sample sequenced in a study of blood T cell repertoires in COVID-19. Generated by immunoSEQ multiplex PCR, the TCRdb table keeps only in-frame clones and is missing some. The repertoire consists of more than 95,000 clones, with about 85% occurring once and the leading ten covering more than 6%. The sample consisted of peripheral blood. These receptor sequences come from a human donor in a cohort sampled during active COVID-19.

This rearrangement joins TRBV18 to TRBJ2-4; D is possibly TRBD2 (5 bases). Trimming cost V 5 bases and J 2 bases, with 22 bases left between them. CDR3 size: 18 residues. Germline V gives CDR1 KGHSH, CDR2 LQKENI. CDR3 in amino acids: CASSASGSHSGSKNIQYF. CDR3 bases: TGTGCCAGCTCAGCGTCGGGGTCTCACAGTGGGTCCAAAAACATTCAGTACTTC.

The chain joins TRBV29-1 to TRBJ1-5, with D possibly being TRBD1 (5 bases). The CDR3 loop spans 14 amino acids. V was clipped by 4 bases and J by 0 bases, with 10 bases between them. Germline V gene data show CDR1 as SQVTM and CDR2 as ANQGSEA. CDR3 sequence: CSVGGGVSNQPQHF. The CDR3 DNA sequence: TGCAGCGTTGGTGGGGGGGTTAGCAATCAGCCCCAGCATTTT.

The chain uses TRBV6-1 and TRBJ2-5; a weak D match, TRBD2 (5 bases). With 2 bases removed from V and 4 bases from J, the gap between germline ends came to 14 bases. CDR3 length: 15 amino acids. Germline V gene lookup returns CDR1 MNHNS and CDR2 SASEGT. CDR3 sequence: CASSELGSAGETQYF. The CDR3 coding sequence is TGTGCCAGCAGTGAACTCGGATCTGCGGGAGAGACCCAGTACTTC.

This sequence joins TRBV3-1 (or the pseudogene TRBV3-2) and TRBJ1-6, with TRBD1 matching 9 bases. This CDR3 comprises 15 residues. Germline CDR1 and CDR2: LGHDT and YNNKEL (reference sequence). Trimming removed 4 bases from V and 14 bases from J; junction bases left unmatched: 12. The CDR3 sequence is CASSPRGQGLFSLHF. CDR3 nucleotides: TGTGCCAGCAGCCCCCGGGGACAGGGATTGTTCTCCCTCCACTTT.

This sequence joins TRBV5-6 and TRBJ1-3; 11 positions match TRBD1. The length of the CDR3 is 16 residues. Germline V lookup: CDR1 SGHDT, CDR2 YYEEEE. The J segment lost 4 bases and the V segment lost 4 bases, leaving 7 bases of the junction unmatched. CDR3 sequence (DNA): TGTGCCAGCAGCCAGGACAGGGGGCTTGACGGAAACACCATATATTTT. Translation: CASSQDRGLDGNTIYF.

The V and J genes are TRBV6-5 and TRBJ1-4; possible D gene TRBD1, 6 bases. Per the germline V gene, CDR1 is MNHEY and CDR2 is SVGAGI. The CDR3 loop spans 15 amino acids. With 5 bases removed from V and 6 bases from J, the gap between germline ends came to 16 bases. In DNA, the CDR3 is TGTGCCAGCAGTAGAACAGGGAAGGGATATGAAAAACTGTTTTTT. This codes for CASSRTGKGYEKLFF.

This chain uses TRBV20-1 with TRBJ2-7; 12 nucleotides match TRBD2. This CDR3 has 15 residues. Germline CDR1 DFQATT, CDR2 SNEGSKA (reference sequence). Trimming at V came to 3 bases and at J to 7 bases, leaving 10 bases not matched to a gene. CDR3 loop: CSASPGLAGSGEQYF. The CDR3 DNA reads as TGCAGTGCTAGTCCTGGACTAGCGGGATCAGGAGAGCAGTACTTC.

V gene TRBV7-8 combines with J gene TRBJ1-4; 7 nucleotides agree with TRBD1. The germline CDR1 and CDR2 sequences are SGHVS and FQNEAQ. After removal of 1 base from V and 8 bases from J, the junction contained 13 bases not matched to a gene. The CDR3 has 17 amino acids. CDR3 in DNA: TGTGCCAGCAGCTTAGGACACCACAGGGGTACTGACGAAAAACTGTTTTTT. Translating it yields CASSLGHHRGTDEKLFF.

The J gene is TRBJ2-3, the V gene TRBV7-9, with D possibly TRBD2 on 5 matching bases. Germline V gene lookup returns CDR1 SEHNR and CDR2 FQNEAQ (reference sequence). The CDR3 runs to 15 residues. The V end lost 1 base, the J end lost 11 bases, and 19 bases lay between the germline ends. CDR3 in amino acids: CASSLDLDFLAGQYF. The CDR3 coding sequence is TGTGCCAGCAGCTTAGATCTGGACTTTCTGGCTGGGCAGTATTTT.

In its sample, this clone was seen once. The chain links TRBV10-3 to TRBJ2-7; TRBD1 is a possible D gene (5 bases). V shed 4 bases and J shed 0 bases, with 7 bases lying between them. The CDR3 covers 13 residues. Germline loops: CDR1 ENHRY, CDR2 SYGVKD. The CDR3: CAISGDSSYEQYF. The CDR3 region has the DNA TGTGCCATCAGTGGCGACAGCTCCTACGAGCAGTACTTC.

This chain links TRBV28 with TRBJ2-7, with D perhaps matching TRBD2 (5 bases). This CDR3 is built from 16 residues. Germline CDR1 and CDR2: MDHEN and SYDVKM. Trimming removed 6 bases from V and 3 bases from J, with 21 bases in between. The CDR3 region has the DNA TGTGCCAGCAGGCCGGGTAGTAGAGGGAACTTCTACGAGCAGTACTTC. It translates to CASRPGSRGNFYEQYF.

The rearrangement joins TRBV10-2 to TRBJ2-7; 13 bases are shared with TRBD2. The CDR3 has 16 amino acids. V shed 5 bases, J shed 2 bases, and the junction held 6 bases outside the gene matches. The germline CDR1 and CDR2 sequences are WSHSY and SAAADI. The CDR3 nucleotides read TGCGCCAGCAGTCTCTTAACTAGCGGGAGGGCCTACGAGCAGTACTTC. Translation gives CASSLLTSGRAYEQYF.

J is TRBJ2-3 and V is TRBV11-3; 11 nucleotides match TRBD2. The trim removed 2 bases at V and 2 bases at J, leaving 6 bases unmatched. Germline CDR1 and CDR2: SGHNT and YENEEA. This CDR3 contains 17 residues. CDR3 residues: CASSLTPLAGVTDTQYF. Written as DNA, the CDR3 is TGTGCCAGCAGCTTAACCCCACTAGCGGGGGTCACAGATACGCAGTATTTT.

The chain's CDR3 is CASSGGTGARRDEQFF. CDR3 in DNA: TGTGCCAGCAGCGGGGGGACAGGGGCACGACGCGATGAGCAGTTCTTC. The chain has TRBV21-1 and TRBJ2-1; the table's D call of TRBD1 was not tested on the DNA. TRBV21-1 has pseudogene status. The CDR3 contains 16 residues.